The 11 T cell receptor beta chains below all came from one sample that was sequenced in a study of Graves' ophthalmopathy and Graves' hyperthyroidism. RNA transcripts served as template for amplifying TCR beta CDR3 sequences. The library came from an HTBI-primed first-round RT-PCR and a second-round multiplex PCR. TCRdb ran MiXCR on the multiplex PCR reads and lists one entry per CDR3 protein. The sample carries 620,000 or so distinct CDR3 sequences, roughly 20% recorded once. The sequencing input was peripheral blood. Every receptor here comes from a woman aged 18-35 years with stable Graves' hyperthyroidism. Some clones in this sample may be carry-over from other donors' samples.

Of note for this clonotype: The missing conserved phenylalanine or tryptophan at the end of this CDR3 makes a read error likely. The chain employs TRBV4-2 and TRBJ2-2; possible D gene TRBD1, 6 bases. In germline, CDR1 is LGHNA, CDR2 YNFKEQ. Deletions cut 6 bases from V and 5 bases from J, with 13 bases between. The CDR3 covers 14 residues. CDR3 sequence reads: CASRSGDWTGELFV. The CDR3 DNA reads as TGTGCCAGCAGATCAGGGGATTGGACCGGGGAGCTGTTTGTT.

This clonotype was observed at least ten times. The chain uses TRBV2 and TRBJ2-7; TRBD2 agrees at 8 bases. Germline CDR1 reads SNHLY; CDR2 reads FYNNEI. With V trimmed by 6 bases and J by 4 bases, 8 bases remained unmatched. The CDR3 consists of 14 residues. The CDR3 sequence is CASSLSSGRYEQYF. Written as DNA, the CDR3 is TGTGCCAGCAGCCTGTCTAGCGGGCGATACGAGCAGTACTTC.

This clonotype was picked up many times. The chain joins TRBV7-6 to TRBJ1-3, with 7 bases that match TRBD1. Trimming cost V 5 bases and J 2 bases; bases outside gene matches: 3. Germline CDR1 and CDR2: SGHVS and FNYEAQ. The CDR3 totals 14 residues. In DNA, the CDR3 is TGTGCCAGCAGCGTACAGGGGACTGGAAACACCATATATTTT. Translating gives CASSVQGTGNTIYF.

This clonotype was observed many times. This sequence joins TRBV6-1 and TRBJ2-7; TRBD1 might be the D (6 bases). The length of the CDR3 is 14 residues. V lost 4 bases and J lost 0, with 10 bases in between. Germline assignment: CDR1 MNHNS and CDR2 SASEGT. The CDR3: CASSARGSSYEQYF. For the CDR3, the DNA is TGTGCCAGCAGTGCCAGGGGTAGCTCCTACGAGCAGTACTTC.

The chain links TRBV6-1 to TRBJ2-4, with 7 bases that match TRBD1. With V trimmed by 8 bases and J by 7 bases, 11 bases remained unmatched. The CDR3 has 14 residues. The germline CDR1 and CDR2 sequences are MNHNS and SASEGT. The CDR3 here is CASRRDRTVNIQYF. DNA for the CDR3: TGTGCCAGCCGAAGGGACAGAACCGTTAACATTCAGTACTTC.

This clonotype has ten or more counts. The V and J genes are TRBV19 and TRBJ2-7, with 7 bases lining up with TRBD1. This CDR3 is 15 amino acids long. From germline, CDR1 is LNHDA and CDR2 SQIVND (reference sequence). V was pared by 5 bases and J by 3 bases, with 10 bases of the junction left unmatched. This chain's CDR3 is CASSPSGTDDYEQYF. CDR3 in DNA: TGTGCCAGTAGTCCTTCCGGGACAGATGACTACGAGCAGTACTTC.

Concerning this clonotype itself: One base away lies a much larger clone, so this may be a sequencing read error. No conserved phenylalanine or tryptophan ends this CDR3, so it is likely a read error. The chain couples TRBV7-9 to TRBJ1-1; D unclear. V was trimmed by 1 base and J by 7 bases, leaving 10 bases between them. The germline CDR1 and CDR2 sequences are SEHNR and FQNEAQ (reference sequence). The CDR3 spans 13 residues. The CDR3: CASSLDSRDEAFL. In nucleotides, the CDR3 is TGTGCCAGCAGCTTAGATAGTAGGGATGAAGCTTTCCTT.

This clonotype was picked up many times. V is TRBV27 and J is TRBJ1-2; 7 nucleotides agree with TRBD1. V trimming: 8 bases; J trimming: 5 bases; junction bases outside the gene matches: 11. Germline assignment: CDR1 MNHEY and CDR2 SMNVEV (reference sequence). This CDR3 has 14 residues. This CDR3 is CASGTLGRGYGYTF. In DNA form, the CDR3 reads TGTGCCAGCGGGACTTTGGGCAGGGGGTATGGCTACACCTTC.

This clonotype was seen at least ten times. The chain recombines TRBV20-1 with TRBJ2-5, with D perhaps TRBD2 (6 bases). The CDR3 spans 16 residues. Trimming cost V 6 bases and J 1 base, with 21 bases left between them. Per the germline V gene, CDR1 is DFQATT and CDR2 is SNEGSKA (reference sequence). The CDR3 DNA follows: TGCAGTGCCCTTTCACGGGGCGGGACGTCCCAAGAGACCCAGTACTTC. It encodes CSALSRGGTSQETQYF.

This clonotype was counted at least ten times. J is TRBJ2-2 and V is TRBV19; D gene ambiguous. V was shortened by 6 bases and J by 4 bases, with 15 bases between the two germline ends. The CDR3 has 15 amino acids. Germline-derived CDR1 and CDR2 are LNHDA and SQIVND (reference sequence). The CDR3 is CASSQSGGGTGELFF. The CDR3 DNA sequence: TGTGCCAGTAGCCAATCAGGTGGTGGCACCGGGGAGCTGTTTTTT.

The sample holds many counts of this clonotype. The rearrangement uses TRBV20-1 and TRBJ2-5; 7 bases map to TRBD1. The germline gives CDR1 DFQATT, CDR2 SNEGSKA (reference sequence). The CDR3 is made up of 13 amino acids. CDR3 coding DNA: TGCAGCGTACTACGGGACAGTAGAGAGACCCAGTACTTC. Its protein product is CSVLRDSRETQYF.